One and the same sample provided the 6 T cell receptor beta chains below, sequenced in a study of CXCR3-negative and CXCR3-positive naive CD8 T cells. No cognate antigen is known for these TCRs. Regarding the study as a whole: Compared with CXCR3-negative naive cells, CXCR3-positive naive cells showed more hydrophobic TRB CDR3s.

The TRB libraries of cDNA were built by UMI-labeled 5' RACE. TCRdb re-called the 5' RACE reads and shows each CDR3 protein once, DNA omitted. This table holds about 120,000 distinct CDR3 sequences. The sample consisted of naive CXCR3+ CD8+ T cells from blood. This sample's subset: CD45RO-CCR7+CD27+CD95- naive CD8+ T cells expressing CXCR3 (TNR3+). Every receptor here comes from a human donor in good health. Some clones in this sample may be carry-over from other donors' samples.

CDR3 in amino acids: CASSQDSLTYEQYF. The chain employs TRBV4-1 and TRBJ2-7. This CDR3 has 14 residues. The V gene's germline CDR1 is MGHRA and CDR2 YSYEKL.

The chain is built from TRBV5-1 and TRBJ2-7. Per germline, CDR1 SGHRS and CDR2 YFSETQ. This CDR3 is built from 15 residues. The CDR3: CASSYSSDAAYEQYF.

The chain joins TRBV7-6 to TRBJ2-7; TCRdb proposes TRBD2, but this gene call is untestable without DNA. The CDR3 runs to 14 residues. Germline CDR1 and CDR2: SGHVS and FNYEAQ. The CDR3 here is CASSPTSEWFEQYF.

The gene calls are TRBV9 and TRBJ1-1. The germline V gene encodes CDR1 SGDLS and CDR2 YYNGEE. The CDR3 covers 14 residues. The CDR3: CASSVGSGDSEAFF.

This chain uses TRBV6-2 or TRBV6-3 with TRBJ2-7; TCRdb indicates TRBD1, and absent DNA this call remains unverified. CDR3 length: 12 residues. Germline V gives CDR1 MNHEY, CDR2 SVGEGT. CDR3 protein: CASSTDSYEQYF.

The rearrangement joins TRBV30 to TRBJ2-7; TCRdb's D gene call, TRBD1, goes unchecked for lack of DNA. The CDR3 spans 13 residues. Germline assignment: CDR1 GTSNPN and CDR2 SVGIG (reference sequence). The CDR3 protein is CAWTHLDSYEQYF. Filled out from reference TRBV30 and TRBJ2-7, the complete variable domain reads SQTIHQWPATLVQPVGSPLSLECTVEGTSNPNLYWYRQAAGRGLQLLFYSVGIGQISSEVPQNLSASRPQDRQFILSSKKLLLSDSGFYLCAWTHLDSYEQYFGPGTRLTVT.